This T cell receptor beta chain was observed in a study of CD8+CD57+ T cells in acquired aplastic anemia. Study context: Each DNA sample taken from sorted CD4+ and CD8+ cells came to about 3 ug on average. The study, taken as a whole, reports: Any difference that existed in CD8+ Simpson's diversity between patients and controls was not significant. Both patients and controls carried the same twenty-nine CD8+ CDR3 sequences.

CD8+CD57+ cell expansion had been shown by flow cytometry in patients chosen for sequencing. The diagnosis in all patients was severe acquired aplastic anemia. This clonotype has just a few counts. Its target is not known. Genomic DNA acted as the template from which TCR beta VDJ combination and CDR3 sequence profiling were carried out. TCRdb used MiXCR to reprocess the reads, holding one entry per CDR3 protein. The sample shows under 200,000 distinct CDR3 sequences, roughly half of them seen only once. The sequenced material came from sorted CD4+, CD8+, or CD8+CD57+ T cells (not recorded which) from PBMCs. The clonotype originates from a human donor with aplastic anemia.

The CDR3 here is CASGNTGGVGNTIYF. The CDR3 DNA follows: TGTGCCAGCGGGAATACGGGGGGCGTTGGAAACACCATATATTTT. The chain joins TRBV2 to TRBJ1-3; possibly TRBD1 for D (6 bases). Germline V gene lookup returns CDR1 SNHLY and CDR2 FYNNEI. The germline V and J ends were trimmed by 8 bases and 3 bases, with 17 bases remaining between them. CDR3 length: 15 amino acids.